The clone carrying this TCR beta chain was seen more than once but under ten times. Its target is not known. One entry per CDR3 protein results from TCRdb running MiXCR on the 5' RACE reads. The data contain 620,000 or so distinct CDR3 sequences, approximately 13% of them seen just once; the ten biggest clones take up under 15%. The sample originates from a study of T cells after yellow fever vaccination. V gave up 6 bases and J gave up 5 bases, with 17 bases separating them. Germline V CDR1 and CDR2: ENHRY, SYGVKD. This CDR3 contains 14 residues. Study-level results: Shared CD4/CD8 clonotypes were a small share, likely from convergent recombination.

The source is a man aged 25 to 40 who received the YFV17D yellow fever vaccine. The genes are TRBV10-3 and TRBJ2-7; D not certain. The sequencing here drew on PBMCs, taken on the day of the yellow fever booster vaccination. DNA of the CDR3: TGTGCCATCAGACCGGACGGTGCTTTAGACGAGCAGTACTTC. Translation: CAIRPDGALDEQYF.